The clone carrying this T cell receptor beta chain was seen a handful of times. The library targeted TCRbeta and was prepared with unique molecular identifiers. Each CDR3 protein is one row after TCRdb ran MiXCR on the PCR reads. Among about 400,000 distinct CDR3 sequences listed, about a fifth were seen once. This CDR3 has 13 residues. Germline V gene data show CDR1 as MNHEY and CDR2 as SMNVEV (reference sequence). The V and J ends lost 3 bases and 9 bases respectively, with 12 bases between them. The data derive from a study of T-cell reconstitution after alpha-beta-depleted transplantation in children.

The origin of this receptor is a human donor who donated a stem cell graft to a child with acute myeloid leukemia. J is TRBJ2-1 and V is TRBV27; D assignment may be TRBD1 or TRBD2 (5 bases each). Sequenced here: PBMCs from the stem cell graft donor, sampled from the stem cell graft. The CDR3 region is CASSLGPPSEQFF. CDR3 DNA sequence: TGTGCCAGCAGTTTGGGACCGCCAAGTGAGCAGTTCTTC.